The T cell receptor beta chain described here comes from a study of T-cell reconstitution after alpha-beta-depleted transplantation in children. General observations from the study: There were reportedly several hundred expanded graft clones from which alpha-beta T cells came about two months after transplant.

This clonotype was seen a few times. The antigen remains undetermined. The authors prepared the TCRbeta library with unique molecular identifiers. TCRdb re-called the PCR reads through MiXCR, storing one row per CDR3 protein. The profile shows 90,000 to 130,000 distinct CDR3 sequences, around 10% of them singletons. This CDR3 has 12 residues. Unmatched junction bases numbered 5, after V lost 6 bases and J lost 5 bases. Germline-derived CDR1 and CDR2 are DFQATT and SNEGSKA (reference sequence). V and J are TRBV20-1 and TRBJ1-2; TRBD1 aligns across 8 bases. This material consisted of PBMCs, taken before TCRalphabeta/CD19-depleted stem cell transplant. This receptor was identified in a boy aged 2 to 10 with acute lymphoblastic leukemia, due to receive a stem cell transplant. The CDR3 protein is CSALGTGYGYTF. CDR3 in DNA: TGCAGTGCCTTAGGGACAGGTTATGGCTACACCTTC.